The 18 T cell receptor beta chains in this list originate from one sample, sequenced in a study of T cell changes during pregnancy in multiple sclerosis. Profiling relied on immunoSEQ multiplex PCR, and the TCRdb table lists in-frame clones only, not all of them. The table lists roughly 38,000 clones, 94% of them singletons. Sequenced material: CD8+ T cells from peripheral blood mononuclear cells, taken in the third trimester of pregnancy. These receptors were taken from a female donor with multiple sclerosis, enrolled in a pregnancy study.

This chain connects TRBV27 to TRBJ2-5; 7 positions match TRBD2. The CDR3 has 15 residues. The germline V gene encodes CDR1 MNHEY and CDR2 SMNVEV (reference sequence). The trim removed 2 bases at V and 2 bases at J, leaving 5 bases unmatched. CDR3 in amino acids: CASSLLGLFQETQYF. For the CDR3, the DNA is TGTGCCAGCAGTTTACTGGGACTATTTCAAGAGACCCAGTACTTC.

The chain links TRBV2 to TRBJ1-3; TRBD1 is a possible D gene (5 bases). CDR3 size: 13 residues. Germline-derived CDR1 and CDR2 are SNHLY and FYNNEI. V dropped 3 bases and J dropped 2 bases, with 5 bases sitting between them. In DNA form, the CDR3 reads TGTGCCAGCAGTGAGACAGCTGGAAACACCATATATTTT. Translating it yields CASSETAGNTIYF.

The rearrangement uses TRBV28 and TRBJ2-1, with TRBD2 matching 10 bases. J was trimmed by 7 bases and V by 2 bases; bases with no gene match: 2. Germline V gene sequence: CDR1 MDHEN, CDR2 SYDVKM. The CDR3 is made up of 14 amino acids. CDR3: CASSLGLAVNEQFF. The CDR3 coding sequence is TGTGCCAGCAGTTTAGGACTAGCGGTAAATGAGCAGTTCTTC.

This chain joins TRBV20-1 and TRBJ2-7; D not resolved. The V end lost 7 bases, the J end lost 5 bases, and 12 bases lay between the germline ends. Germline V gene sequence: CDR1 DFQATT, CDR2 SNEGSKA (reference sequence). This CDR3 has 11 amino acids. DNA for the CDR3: TGCAGTGTCCCGACATCGGACGAGCAGTACTTC. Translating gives CSVPTSDEQYF.

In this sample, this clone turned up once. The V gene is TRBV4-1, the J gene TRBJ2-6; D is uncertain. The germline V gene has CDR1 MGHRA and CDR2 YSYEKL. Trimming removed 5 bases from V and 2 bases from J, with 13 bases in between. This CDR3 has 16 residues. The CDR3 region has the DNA TGCGCCAGCAGCGAACGAAGTAGAACTGGGGCCAACGTCCTGACTTTC. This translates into CASSERSRTGANVLTF.

The CDR3 DNA reads as TGTGCCAGCAGCTTGGCTAGCGGTACCTACGAGCAGTACTTC. Its protein is CASSLASGTYEQYF. The chain uses TRBV5-6 and TRBJ2-7, with 7 bases that match TRBD2. V was pared by 0 bases and J by 2 bases, with 2 bases of the junction left unmatched. The CDR3 is 14 residues long. In germline, CDR1 is SGHDT, CDR2 YYEEEE.

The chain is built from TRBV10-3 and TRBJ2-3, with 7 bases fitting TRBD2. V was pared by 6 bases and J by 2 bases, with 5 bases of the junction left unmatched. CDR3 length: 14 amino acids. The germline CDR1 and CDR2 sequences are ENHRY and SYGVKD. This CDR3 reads CAIRGGSPTDTQYF. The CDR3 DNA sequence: TGTGCCATCAGGGGCGGGAGCCCCACAGATACGCAGTATTTT.

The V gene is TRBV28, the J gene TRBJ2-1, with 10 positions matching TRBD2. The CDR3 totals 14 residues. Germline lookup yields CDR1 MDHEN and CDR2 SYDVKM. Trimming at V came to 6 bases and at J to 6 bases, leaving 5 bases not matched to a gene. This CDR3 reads CASSPGLAINEQFF. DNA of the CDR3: TGTGCCAGCAGCCCGGGACTAGCGATCAATGAGCAGTTCTTC.

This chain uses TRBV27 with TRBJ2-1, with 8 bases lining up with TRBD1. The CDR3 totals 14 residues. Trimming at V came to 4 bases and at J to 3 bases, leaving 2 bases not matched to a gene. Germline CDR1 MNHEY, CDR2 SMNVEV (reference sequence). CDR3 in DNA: TGTGCCAGCAGTTACGGACAGGGCTACAATGAGCAGTTCTTC. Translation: CASSYGQGYNEQFF.

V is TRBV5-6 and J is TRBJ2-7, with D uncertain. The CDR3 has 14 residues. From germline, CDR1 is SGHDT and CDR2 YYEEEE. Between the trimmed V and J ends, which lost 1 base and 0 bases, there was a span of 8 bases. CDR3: CASSLWRNSYEQYF. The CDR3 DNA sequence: TGTGCCAGCAGCTTGTGGCGGAACTCCTACGAGCAGTACTTC.

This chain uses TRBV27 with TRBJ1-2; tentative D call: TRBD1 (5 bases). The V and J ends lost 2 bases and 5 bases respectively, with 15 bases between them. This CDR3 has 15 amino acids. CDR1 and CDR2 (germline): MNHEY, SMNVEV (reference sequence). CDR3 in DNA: TGTGCCAGCAGTTTAACAGGTCCTCTTGGATATGGCTACACCTTC. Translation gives CASSLTGPLGYGYTF.

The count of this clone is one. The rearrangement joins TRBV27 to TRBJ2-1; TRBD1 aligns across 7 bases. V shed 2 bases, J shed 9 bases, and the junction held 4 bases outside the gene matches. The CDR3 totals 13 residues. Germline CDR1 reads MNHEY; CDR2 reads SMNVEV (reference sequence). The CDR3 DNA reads TGTGCCAGCAGTTTAAGGGCAGGGGGTGAGCAGTTCTTC. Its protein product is CASSLRAGGEQFF.

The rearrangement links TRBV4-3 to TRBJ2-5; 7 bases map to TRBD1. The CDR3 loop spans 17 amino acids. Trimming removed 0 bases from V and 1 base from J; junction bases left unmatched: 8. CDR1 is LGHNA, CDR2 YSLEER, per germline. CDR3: CASSQDLSGTAQETQYF. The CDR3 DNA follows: TGCGCCAGCAGCCAAGATTTATCTGGGACAGCCCAAGAGACCCAGTACTTC.

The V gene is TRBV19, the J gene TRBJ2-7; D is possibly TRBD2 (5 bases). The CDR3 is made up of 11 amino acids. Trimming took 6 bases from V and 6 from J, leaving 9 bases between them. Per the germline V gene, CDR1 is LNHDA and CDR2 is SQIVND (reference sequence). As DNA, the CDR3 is TGTGCCAGTAGCGAGGGTGTCGAGCAGTACTTC. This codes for CASSEGVEQYF.

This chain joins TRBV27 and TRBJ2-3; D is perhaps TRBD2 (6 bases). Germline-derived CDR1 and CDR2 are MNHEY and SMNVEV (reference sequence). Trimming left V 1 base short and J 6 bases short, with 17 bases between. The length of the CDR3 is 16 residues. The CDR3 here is CASSLLSGLGVDTQYF. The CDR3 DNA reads TGTGCCAGCAGTTTATTATCGGGACTCGGGGTGGATACGCAGTATTTT.

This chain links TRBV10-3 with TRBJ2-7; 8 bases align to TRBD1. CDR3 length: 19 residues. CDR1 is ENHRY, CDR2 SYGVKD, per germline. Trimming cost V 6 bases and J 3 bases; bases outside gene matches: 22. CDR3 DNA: TGTGCCATCAGCAATACAGGGGGAGGTCGGGACCGGGGGTACTACGAGCAGTACTTC. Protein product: CAISNTGGGRDRGYYEQYF.

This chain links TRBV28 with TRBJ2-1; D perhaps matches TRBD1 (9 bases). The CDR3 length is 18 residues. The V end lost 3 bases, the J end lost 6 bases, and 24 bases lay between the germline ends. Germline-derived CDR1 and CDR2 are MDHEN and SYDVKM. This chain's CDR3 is CASSLSRDRVREGNEQFF. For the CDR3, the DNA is TGTGCCAGCAGTTTGTCCCGGGACAGGGTCCGGGAGGGCAATGAGCAGTTCTTC.

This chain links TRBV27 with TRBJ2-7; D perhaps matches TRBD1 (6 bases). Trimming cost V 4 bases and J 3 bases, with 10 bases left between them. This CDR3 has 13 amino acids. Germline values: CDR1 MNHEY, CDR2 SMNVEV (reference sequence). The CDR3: CASSYRVDYEQYF. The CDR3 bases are TGTGCCAGCAGTTACAGGGTGGACTACGAGCAGTACTTC.